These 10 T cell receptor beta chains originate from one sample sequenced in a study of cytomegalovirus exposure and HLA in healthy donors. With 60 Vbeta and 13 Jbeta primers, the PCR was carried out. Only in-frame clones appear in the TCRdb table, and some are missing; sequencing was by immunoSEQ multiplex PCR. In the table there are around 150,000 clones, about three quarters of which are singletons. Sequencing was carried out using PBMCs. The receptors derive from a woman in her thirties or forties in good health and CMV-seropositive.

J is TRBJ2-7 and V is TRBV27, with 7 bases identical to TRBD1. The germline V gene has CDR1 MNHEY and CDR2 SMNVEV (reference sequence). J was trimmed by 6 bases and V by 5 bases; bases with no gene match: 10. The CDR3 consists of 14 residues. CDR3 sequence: CASSARQGSGEQYF. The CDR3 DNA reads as TGTGCCAGCAGTGCACGACAGGGTTCGGGCGAGCAGTACTTC.

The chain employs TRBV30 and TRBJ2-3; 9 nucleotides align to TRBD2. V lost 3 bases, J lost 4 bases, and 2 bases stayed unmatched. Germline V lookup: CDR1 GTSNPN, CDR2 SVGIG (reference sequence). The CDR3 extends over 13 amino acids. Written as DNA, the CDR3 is TGTGCCTGGAGAGCGGGGGGCGCAGATACGCAGTATTTT. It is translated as CAWRAGGADTQYF.

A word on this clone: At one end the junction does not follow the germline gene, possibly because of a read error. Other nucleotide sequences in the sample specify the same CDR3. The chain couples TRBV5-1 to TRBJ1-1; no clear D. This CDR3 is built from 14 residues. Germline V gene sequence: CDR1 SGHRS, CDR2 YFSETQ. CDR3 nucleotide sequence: TGTGCCAGCAGCTTCAGACTAGAAAGCACTGAAGCTTTCTTT. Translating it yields CASSFRLESTEAFF.

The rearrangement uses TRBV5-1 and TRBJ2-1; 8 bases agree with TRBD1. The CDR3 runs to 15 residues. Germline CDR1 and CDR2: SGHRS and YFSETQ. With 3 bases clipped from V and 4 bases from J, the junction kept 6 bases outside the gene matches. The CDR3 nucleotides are TGCGCCAGCAGCTCGCAGGGGGCGGCATACAATGAGCAGTTCTTC. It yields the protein CASSSQGAAYNEQFF.

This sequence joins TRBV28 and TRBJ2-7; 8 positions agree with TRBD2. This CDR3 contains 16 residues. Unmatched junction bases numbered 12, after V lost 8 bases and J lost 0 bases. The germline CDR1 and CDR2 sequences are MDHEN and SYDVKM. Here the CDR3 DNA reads TGTGCCAGCCCTCCCCGGGAGGGCGCTACCTCCTACGAGCAGTACTTC. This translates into CASPPREGATSYEQYF.

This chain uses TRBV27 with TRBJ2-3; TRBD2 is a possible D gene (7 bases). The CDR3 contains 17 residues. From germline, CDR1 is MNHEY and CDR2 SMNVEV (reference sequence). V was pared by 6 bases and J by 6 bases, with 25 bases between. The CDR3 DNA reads TGTGCCAGCAGACCTTTGGGCGGGGGCGGGGGTCGGGATACGCAGTATTTT. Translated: CASRPLGGGGGRDTQYF.

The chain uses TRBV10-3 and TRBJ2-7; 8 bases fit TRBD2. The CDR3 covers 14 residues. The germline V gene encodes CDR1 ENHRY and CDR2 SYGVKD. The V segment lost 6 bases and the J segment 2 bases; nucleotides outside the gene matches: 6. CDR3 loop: CAIRDGRGAYEQYF. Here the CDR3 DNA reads TGTGCCATCAGAGATGGGCGGGGGGCCTACGAGCAGTACTTC.

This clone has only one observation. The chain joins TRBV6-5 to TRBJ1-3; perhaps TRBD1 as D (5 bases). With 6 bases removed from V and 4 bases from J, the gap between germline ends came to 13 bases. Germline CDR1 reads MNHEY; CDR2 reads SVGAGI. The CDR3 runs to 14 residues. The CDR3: CASSPGGLGNTIYF. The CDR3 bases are TGTGCCAGCAGCCCGGGGGGGTTAGGAAACACCATATATTTT.

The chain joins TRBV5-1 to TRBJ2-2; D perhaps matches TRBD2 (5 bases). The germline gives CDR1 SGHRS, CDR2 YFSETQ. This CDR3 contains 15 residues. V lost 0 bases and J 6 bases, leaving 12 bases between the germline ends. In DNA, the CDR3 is TGCGCCAGCAGCTTGGTGGTGGGAGAGGCCGGGGAGCTGTTTTTT. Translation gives CASSLVVGEAGELFF.

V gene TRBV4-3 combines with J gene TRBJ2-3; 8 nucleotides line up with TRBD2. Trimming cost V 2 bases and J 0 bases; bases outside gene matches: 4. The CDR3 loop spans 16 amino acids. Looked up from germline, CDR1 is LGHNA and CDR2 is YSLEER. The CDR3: CASSQRPSGSTDTQYF. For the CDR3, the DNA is TGCGCCAGCAGCCAAAGGCCTAGCGGGAGCACAGATACGCAGTATTTT.